This T cell receptor beta chain was observed in a study of healthy donors' naive CD4 and CD8 T cells. Naive CD4+ cells were sorted as CD4+CD8-CD45RO-CD45RA+; naive CD8+ as CD8+CD4-CD45RA+CD27bright. TCR libraries were built from approximately 520 ng of total RNA by linear amplification. TCRdb redid the calling of the reads with MiXCR, one entry per CDR3 protein. The sample carries 180,000 or so distinct CDR3 sequences, under 85% recorded once. Germline CDR1 reads MNHEY; CDR2 reads SVGEGT. The CDR3 sequence is 13 residues long. V lost 11 bases and J 5 bases, leaving 19 bases between the germline ends. Sequencing input: naive CD4+ and CD8+ T cells sorted from blood, pooled from several donors. This clonotype was obtained from a pool of human donors in good health; the sample pools cells from several healthy donors. The genes are TRBV6-2 or TRBV6-3 and TRBJ2-7; D remains unclear. CDR3 nucleotides: TGTGCCTCCACTGAACTGCCCACCCACGAGCAGTACTTC. Its translation is CASTELPTHEQYF.